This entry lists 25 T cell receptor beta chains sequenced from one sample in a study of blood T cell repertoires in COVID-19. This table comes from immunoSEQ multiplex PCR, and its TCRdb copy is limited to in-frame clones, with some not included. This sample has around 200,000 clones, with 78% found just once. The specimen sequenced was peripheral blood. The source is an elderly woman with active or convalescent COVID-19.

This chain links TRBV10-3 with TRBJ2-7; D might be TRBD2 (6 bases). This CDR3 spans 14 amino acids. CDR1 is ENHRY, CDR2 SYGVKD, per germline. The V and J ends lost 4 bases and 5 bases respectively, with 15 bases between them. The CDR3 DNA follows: TGTGCCATCAGTGTTCGCGGGGAAATCGACGAGCAGTACTTC. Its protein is CAISVRGEIDEQYF.

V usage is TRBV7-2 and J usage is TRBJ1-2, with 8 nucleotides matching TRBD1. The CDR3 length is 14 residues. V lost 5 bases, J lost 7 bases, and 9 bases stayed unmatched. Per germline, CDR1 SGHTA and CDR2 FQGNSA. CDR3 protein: CASSPDRGRGGYTF. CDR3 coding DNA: TGTGCCAGCAGCCCAGACAGGGGACGGGGTGGCTACACCTTC.

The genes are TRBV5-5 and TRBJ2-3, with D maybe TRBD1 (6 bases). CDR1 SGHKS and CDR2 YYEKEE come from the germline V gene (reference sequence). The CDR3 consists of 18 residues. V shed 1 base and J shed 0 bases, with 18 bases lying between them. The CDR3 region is CASSLRAGVWTSTDTQYF. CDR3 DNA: TGTGCCAGCAGCTTGCGGGCAGGGGTTTGGACTAGCACAGATACGCAGTATTTT.

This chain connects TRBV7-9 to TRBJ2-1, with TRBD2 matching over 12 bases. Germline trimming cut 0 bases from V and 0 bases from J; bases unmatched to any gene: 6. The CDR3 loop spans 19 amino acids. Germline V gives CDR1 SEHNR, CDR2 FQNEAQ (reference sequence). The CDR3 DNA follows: TGTGCCAGCAGCTTAGCGTTGTGGACTAGCGGGGCCTCCTACAATGAGCAGTTCTTC. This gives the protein CASSLALWTSGASYNEQFF.

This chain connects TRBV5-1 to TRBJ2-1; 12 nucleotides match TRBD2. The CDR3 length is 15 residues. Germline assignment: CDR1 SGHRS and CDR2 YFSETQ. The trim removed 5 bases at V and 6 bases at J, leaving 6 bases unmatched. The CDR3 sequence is CASRTTSGGGNEQFF. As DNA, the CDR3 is TGCGCCAGCAGAACGACTAGCGGGGGTGGCAATGAGCAGTTCTTC. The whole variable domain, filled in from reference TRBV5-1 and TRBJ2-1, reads KAGVTQTPRYLIKTRGQQVTLSCSPISGHRSVSWYQQTPGQGLQFLFEYFSETQRNKGNFPGRFSGRQFSNSRSEMNVSTLELGDSALYLCASRTTSGGGNEQFFGPGTRLTVL.

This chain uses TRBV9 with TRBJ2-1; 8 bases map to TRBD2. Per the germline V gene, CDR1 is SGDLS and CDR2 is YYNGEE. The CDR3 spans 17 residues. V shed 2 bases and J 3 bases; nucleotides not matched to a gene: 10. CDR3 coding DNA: TGTGCCAGCAGCGTTGACCCCGGGGGGGCCGTCTACAATGAGCAGTTCTTC. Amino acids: CASSVDPGGAVYNEQFF.

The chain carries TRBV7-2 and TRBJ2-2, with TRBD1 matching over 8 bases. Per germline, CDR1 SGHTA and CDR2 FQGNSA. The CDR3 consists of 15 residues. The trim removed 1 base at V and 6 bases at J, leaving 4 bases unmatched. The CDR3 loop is CASSLGTGLPGELFF. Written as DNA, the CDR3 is TGTGCCAGCAGCTTAGGGACAGGGTTACCCGGGGAGCTGTTTTTT.

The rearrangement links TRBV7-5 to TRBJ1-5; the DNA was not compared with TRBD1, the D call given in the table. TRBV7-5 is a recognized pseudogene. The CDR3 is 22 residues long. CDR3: CARSLRLTGTGGADESNQPQHF. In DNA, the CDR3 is TGTGCCAGAAGCTTAAGATTAACCGGGACAGGGGGCGCGGATGAAAGCAATCAGCCCCAGCATTTT.

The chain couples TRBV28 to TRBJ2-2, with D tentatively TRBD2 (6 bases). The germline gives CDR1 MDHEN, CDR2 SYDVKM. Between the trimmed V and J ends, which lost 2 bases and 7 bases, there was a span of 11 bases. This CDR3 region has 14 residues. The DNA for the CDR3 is TGTGCCAGCAGTTTAGCGGGAACGGGCGGGGAGCTGTTTTTT. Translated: CASSLAGTGGELFF.

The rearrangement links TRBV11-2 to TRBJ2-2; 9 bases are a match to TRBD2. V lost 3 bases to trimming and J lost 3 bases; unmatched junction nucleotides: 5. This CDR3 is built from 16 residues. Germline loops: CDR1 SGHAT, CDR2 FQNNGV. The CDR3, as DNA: TGTGCCAGCAGCTTCGCAGCGGGGGGTTACACCGGGGAGCTGTTTTTT. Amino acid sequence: CASSFAAGGYTGELFF. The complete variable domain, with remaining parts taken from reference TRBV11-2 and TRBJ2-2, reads EAGVAQSPRYKIIEKRQSVAFWCNPISGHATLYWYQQILGQGPKLLIQFQNNGVVDDSQLPKDRFSAERLKGVDSTLKIQPAKLEDSAVYLCASSFAAGGYTGELFFGEGSRLTVL.

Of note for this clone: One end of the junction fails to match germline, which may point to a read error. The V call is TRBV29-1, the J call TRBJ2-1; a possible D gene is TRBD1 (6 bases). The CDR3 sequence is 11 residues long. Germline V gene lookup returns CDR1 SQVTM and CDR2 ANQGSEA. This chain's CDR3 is CSVSTGIDPIF. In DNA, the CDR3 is TGCAGCGTTAGTACAGGGATTGACCCCATCTTC.

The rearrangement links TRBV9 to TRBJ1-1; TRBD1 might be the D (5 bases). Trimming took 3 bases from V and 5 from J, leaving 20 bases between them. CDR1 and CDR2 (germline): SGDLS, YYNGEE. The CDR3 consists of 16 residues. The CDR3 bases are TGTGCCAGCAGCGAGTCCCCTATTGGAGGGGCTACTGAAGCTTTCTTT. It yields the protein CASSESPIGGATEAFF.

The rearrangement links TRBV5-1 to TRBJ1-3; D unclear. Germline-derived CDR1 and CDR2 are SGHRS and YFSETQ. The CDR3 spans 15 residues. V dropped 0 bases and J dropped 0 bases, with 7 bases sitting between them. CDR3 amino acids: CASSLGQRSGNTIYF. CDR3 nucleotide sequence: TGCGCCAGCAGCTTGGGGCAGCGCTCTGGAAACACCATATATTTT.

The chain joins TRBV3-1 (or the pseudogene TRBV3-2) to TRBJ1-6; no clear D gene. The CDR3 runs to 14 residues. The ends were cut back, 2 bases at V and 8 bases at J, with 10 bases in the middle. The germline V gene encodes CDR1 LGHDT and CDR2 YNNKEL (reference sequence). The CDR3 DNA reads TGTGCCAGCAGCCAATCCGTATCCGATTCACCCCTCCACTTT. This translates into CASSQSVSDSPLHF.

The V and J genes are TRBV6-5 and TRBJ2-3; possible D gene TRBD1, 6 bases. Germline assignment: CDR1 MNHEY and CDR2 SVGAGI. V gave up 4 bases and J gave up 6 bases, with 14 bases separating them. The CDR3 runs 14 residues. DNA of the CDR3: TGTGCCAGCAGTTTCCGAACAGGGTGGGATACGCAGTATTTT. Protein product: CASSFRTGWDTQYF.

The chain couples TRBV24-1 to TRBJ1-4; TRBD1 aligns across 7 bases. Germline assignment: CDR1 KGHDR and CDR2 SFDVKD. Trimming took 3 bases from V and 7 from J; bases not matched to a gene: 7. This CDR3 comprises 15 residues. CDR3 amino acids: CATSDPTGFVEKLFF. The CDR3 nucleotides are TGTGCCACCAGTGATCCGACAGGGTTCGTTGAAAAACTGTTTTTT.

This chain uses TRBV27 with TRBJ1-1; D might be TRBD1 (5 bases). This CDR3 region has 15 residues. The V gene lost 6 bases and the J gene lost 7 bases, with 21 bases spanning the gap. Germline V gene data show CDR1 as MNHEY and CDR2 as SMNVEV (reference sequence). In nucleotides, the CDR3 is TGTGCCAGCAGCCCACGGGCCCGACAGTTGTATGAAGCTTTCTTT. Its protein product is CASSPRARQLYEAFF.

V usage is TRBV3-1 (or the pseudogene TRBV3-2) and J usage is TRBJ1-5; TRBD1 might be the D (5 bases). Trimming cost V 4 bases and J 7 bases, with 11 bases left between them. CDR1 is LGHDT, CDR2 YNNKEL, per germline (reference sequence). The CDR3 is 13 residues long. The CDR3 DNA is TGTGCCAGCAGCCCCGCGGGGGGACAGCCCCAGCATTTT. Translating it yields CASSPAGGQPQHF.

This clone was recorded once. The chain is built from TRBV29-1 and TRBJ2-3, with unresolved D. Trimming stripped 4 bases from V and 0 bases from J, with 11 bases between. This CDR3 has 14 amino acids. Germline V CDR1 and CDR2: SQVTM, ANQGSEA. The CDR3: CSVVGYTSTDTQYF. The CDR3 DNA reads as TGCAGCGTTGTGGGCTACACTAGCACAGATACGCAGTATTTT.

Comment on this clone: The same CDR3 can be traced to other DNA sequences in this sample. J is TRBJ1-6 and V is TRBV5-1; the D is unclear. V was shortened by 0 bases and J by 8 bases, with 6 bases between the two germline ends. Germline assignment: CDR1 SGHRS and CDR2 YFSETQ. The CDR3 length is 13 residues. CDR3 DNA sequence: TGCGCCAGCAGCTTGGCGGGTTATTCACCCCTCCACTTT. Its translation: CASSLAGYSPLHF. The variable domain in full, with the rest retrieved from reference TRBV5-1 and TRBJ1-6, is KAGVTQTPRYLIKTRGQQVTLSCSPISGHRSVSWYQQTPGQGLQFLFEYFSETQRNKGNFPGRFSGRQFSNSRSEMNVSTLELGDSALYLCASSLAGYSPLHFGNGTRLTVT.

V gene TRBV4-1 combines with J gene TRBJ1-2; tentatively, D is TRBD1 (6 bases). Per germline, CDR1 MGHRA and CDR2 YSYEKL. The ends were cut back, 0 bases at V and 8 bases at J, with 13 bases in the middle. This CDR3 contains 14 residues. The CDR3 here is CASSQDQGRGGYTF. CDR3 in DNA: TGCGCCAGCAGCCAAGATCAGGGGAGGGGAGGCTACACCTTC.

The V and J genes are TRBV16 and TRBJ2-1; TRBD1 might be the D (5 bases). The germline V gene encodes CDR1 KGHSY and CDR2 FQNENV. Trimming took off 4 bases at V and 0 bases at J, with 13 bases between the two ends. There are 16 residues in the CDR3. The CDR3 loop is CASSRLPDNSYNEQFF. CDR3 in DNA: TGTGCCAGCAGCCGACTCCCGGACAACTCCTACAATGAGCAGTTCTTC.

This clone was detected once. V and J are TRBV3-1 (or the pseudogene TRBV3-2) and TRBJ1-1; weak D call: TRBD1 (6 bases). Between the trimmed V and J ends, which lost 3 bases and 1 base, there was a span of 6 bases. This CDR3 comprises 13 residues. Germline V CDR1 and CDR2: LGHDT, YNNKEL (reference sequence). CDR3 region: CASSQDRNTEAFF. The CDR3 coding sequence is TGTGCCAGCAGCCAGGACAGGAACACTGAAGCTTTCTTT.

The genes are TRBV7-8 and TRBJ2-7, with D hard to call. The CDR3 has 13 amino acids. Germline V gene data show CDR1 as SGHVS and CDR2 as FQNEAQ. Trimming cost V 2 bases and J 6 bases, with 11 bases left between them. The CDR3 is CASSLQQTTEQYF. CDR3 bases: TGTGCCAGCAGCTTACAACAAACCACCGAGCAGTACTTC.

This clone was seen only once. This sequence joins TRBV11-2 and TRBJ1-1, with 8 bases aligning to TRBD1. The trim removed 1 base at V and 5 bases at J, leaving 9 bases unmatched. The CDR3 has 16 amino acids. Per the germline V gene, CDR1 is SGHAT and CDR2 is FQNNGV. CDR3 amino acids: CASSLGQGMILTEAFF. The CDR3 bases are TGTGCCAGCAGCTTAGGACAGGGGATGATTCTGACTGAAGCTTTCTTT. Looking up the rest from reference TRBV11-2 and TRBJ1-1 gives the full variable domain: EAGVAQSPRYKIIEKRQSVAFWCNPISGHATLYWYQQILGQGPKLLIQFQNNGVVDDSQLPKDRFSAERLKGVDSTLKIQPAKLEDSAVYLCASSLGQGMILTEAFFGQGTRLTVV.